The next 19 T cell receptor beta chains were all read from a single sample in a study of human T cells and chemical hapten exposure. Using its own MiXCR run on the RACE reads, TCRdb lists one record per CDR3 protein. Of 50,000 or so distinct CDR3 sequences in the sample, 11% are singletons; the top ten hold approximately 2%. Time point denoted: patch test 1, 2 weeks after DPC sensitization. The treatment here: therapeutic diphenylcyclopropenone sensitization with weekly scalp DPC. Total RNA was isolated from unfractionated whole blood. Sequencing used whole blood, obtained in connection with sensitization to the hapten diphenylcyclopropenone (DPC). Source of these receptors: a woman aged 40 to 49 with alopecia areata. Some clones in this sample may be carry-over from other donors' samples.

This clonotype was seen only a few times. The chain joins TRBV2 to TRBJ2-5, with unresolved D. This CDR3 has 13 residues. Germline lookup yields CDR1 SNHLY and CDR2 FYNNEI. The V and J ends lost 1 base and 1 base respectively, with 4 bases between them. Written as DNA, the CDR3 is TGTGCCAGCAGTGAAGGTGCCCAAGAGACCCAGTACTTC. Translating gives CASSEGAQETQYF.

The chain combines TRBV20-1 with TRBJ2-5; no reliable D call. This CDR3 comprises 13 residues. CDR1 DFQATT and CDR2 SNEGSKA come from the germline V gene (reference sequence). V was pared by 0 bases and J by 1 base, with 6 bases between. This CDR3 reads CSAREDLQETQYF. Written as DNA, the CDR3 is TGCAGTGCTAGAGAAGACCTCCAAGAGACCCAGTACTTC.

The sample holds a few counts of this clonotype. The V call is TRBV7-2, the J call TRBJ2-2; 8 positions match TRBD2. Germline-derived CDR1 and CDR2 are SGHTA and FQGNSA. The V segment lost 5 bases and the J segment 3 bases; nucleotides outside the gene matches: 5. The CDR3 has 15 amino acids. The DNA for the CDR3 is TGTGCCAGCAGCCCGGGACTAGGGTACACCGGGGAGCTGTTTTTT. Its protein product is CASSPGLGYTGELFF.

This clonotype was observed many times. The chain joins TRBV29-1 to TRBJ1-2; 8 bases line up with TRBD1. This CDR3 contains 17 residues. The V gene's germline CDR1 is SQVTM and CDR2 ANQGSEA. V trimming: 6 bases; J trimming: 4 bases; junction bases outside the gene matches: 19. CDR3 in amino acids: CSVKPRTGNAFLYGYTF. The CDR3 region has the DNA TGCAGCGTCAAACCGCGGACAGGGAATGCTTTTCTCTATGGCTACACCTTC. Using reference TRBV29-1 and TRBJ1-2 for the parts outside the CDR3, the full variable domain is SAVISQKPSRDICQRGTSLTIQCQVDSQVTMMFWYRQQPGQSLTLIATANQGSEATYESGFVIDKFPISRPNLTFSTLTVSNMSPEDSSIYLCSVKPRTGNAFLYGYTFGSGTRLTVV.

The chain is built from TRBV4-3 and TRBJ1-2, with TRBD1 as a possible D gene (5 bases). The CDR3 is 14 amino acids. Germline V gives CDR1 LGHNA, CDR2 YSLEER. V lost 4 bases and J 2 bases, leaving 11 bases between the germline ends. The CDR3 sequence: CASSPRGDNYGYTF. DNA for the CDR3: TGCGCCAGCAGCCCCCGAGGGGACAACTATGGCTACACCTTC.

The chain carries TRBV5-6 and TRBJ2-7; D not certain. Trimming took off 0 bases at V and 0 bases at J, with 7 bases between the two ends. Per germline, CDR1 SGHDT and CDR2 YYEEEE. The CDR3 covers 14 residues. CDR3 protein: CASSLAGSSYEQYF. As DNA, the CDR3 is TGTGCCAGCAGCTTGGCAGGAAGCTCCTACGAGCAGTACTTC.

In its sample, this clonotype was seen many times. The chain combines TRBV3-1 with TRBJ1-1, with D tentatively TRBD1 (6 bases). CDR3 length equals 17 residues. The V gene's germline CDR1 is LGHDT and CDR2 YNNKEL (reference sequence). V lost 1 base and J lost 4, with 19 bases in between. CDR3 protein: CASSQGGAPLGGTEAFF. CDR3 coding DNA: TGTGCCAGCAGCCAAGGGGGGGCCCCCCTAGGAGGCACTGAAGCTTTCTTT. The entire variable domain, with the rest obtained from reference TRBV3-1 and TRBJ1-1, is as follows: DTAVSQTPKYLVTQMGNDKSIKCEQNLGHDTMYWYKQDSKKFLKIMFSYNNKELIINETVPNRFSPKSPDKAHLNLHINSLELGDSAVYFCASSQGGAPLGGTEAFFGQGTRLTVV.

This clonotype has ten or more counts. The rearrangement joins TRBV29-1 to TRBJ1-1, with D perhaps matching TRBD1 (6 bases). This CDR3 comprises 13 residues. Germline V gene data show CDR1 as SQVTM and CDR2 as ANQGSEA. Trimming removed 1 base at V and 4 bases at J, with 10 bases between. CDR3 nucleotides: TGCAGCGTTGAAGGACAGGTCGGCACTGAAGCTTTCTTT. This translates into CSVEGQVGTEAFF.

In this sample, this clonotype turned up a few times. This chain uses TRBV5-1 with TRBJ2-5; the D call may be TRBD1 or TRBD2 (5 bases each). CDR3 length: 13 residues. CDR1 SGHRS and CDR2 YFSETQ come from the germline V gene. V was shortened by 9 bases and J by 4 bases, with 16 bases between the two germline ends. CDR3: CATRIIGGETQYF. DNA of the CDR3: TGCGCCACCCGAATTATTGGGGGAGAGACCCAGTACTTC. Supplemented by reference TRBV5-1 and TRBJ2-5, the full variable domain reads KAGVTQTPRYLIKTRGQQVTLSCSPISGHRSVSWYQQTPGQGLQFLFEYFSETQRNKGNFPGRFSGRQFSNSRSEMNVSTLELGDSALYLCATRIIGGETQYFGPGTRLLVL.

A few counts support this clonotype. The chain carries TRBV7-6 and TRBJ2-7, with TRBD1 identical over 9 bases. The CDR3 contains 15 residues. V lost 1 base to trimming and J lost 3 bases; unmatched junction nucleotides: 4. Germline assignment: CDR1 SGHVS and CDR2 FNYEAQ. The CDR3 DNA reads as TGTGCCAGCAGCTTAGGGACAGGGGAATTCTACGAGCAGTACTTC. Its protein product is CASSLGTGEFYEQYF.

This clonotype was picked up many times. The chain joins TRBV21-1 to TRBJ2-1; the table calls TRBD2, which could not be checked here. TRBV21-1 corresponds to a pseudogene. This CDR3 is 17 amino acids long. In nucleotides, the CDR3 is TGTGCCAGCAGCTCGGGGGGGCCGACAGACACCTACAATGAGCAGTTCTTC. It yields the protein CASSSGGPTDTYNEQFF.

The table lists this clonotype with many counts. J is TRBJ2-2 and V is TRBV7-6, with 15 bases lining up with TRBD2. The CDR3 spans 16 residues. Germline lookup yields CDR1 SGHVS and CDR2 FNYEAQ. V lost 5 bases, J lost 6 bases, and 4 bases stayed unmatched. DNA of the CDR3: TGTGCCAGCAGCGAGGGACTAGCGGGAGGTGCCGGGGAGCTGTTTTTT. Translation: CASSEGLAGGAGELFF.

The V call is TRBV7-6, the J call TRBJ2-7, with TRBD1 identical over 10 bases. The germline V gene encodes CDR1 SGHVS and CDR2 FNYEAQ. The CDR3 covers 14 residues. After removal of 4 bases from V and 4 bases from J, the junction contained 4 bases not matched to a gene. CDR3 in DNA: TGTGCCAGCAGCTCCGGACAGGGGGGGTACGAGCAGTACTTC. Translating gives CASSSGQGGYEQYF.

This clonotype was counted many times. The rearrangement joins TRBV18 to TRBJ1-2; D remains unclear. Germline V CDR1 and CDR2: KGHSH, LQKENI. This CDR3 has 13 amino acids. The V gene lost 1 base and the J gene lost 6 bases, with 9 bases spanning the gap. CDR3 sequence: CASSPRGSDGYTF. CDR3 nucleotides: TGTGCCAGCTCACCACGAGGATCCGATGGCTACACCTTC. Together with reference TRBV18 and TRBJ1-2, the CDR3 gives the full variable domain: NAGVMQNPRHLVRRRGQEARLRCSPMKGHSHVYWYRQLPEEGLKFMVYLQKENIIDESGMPKERFSAEFPKEGPSILRIQQVVRGDSAAYFCASSPRGSDGYTFGSGTRLTVV.

The rearrangement joins TRBV6-2 or TRBV6-3 to TRBJ2-3; D is perhaps TRBD2 (6 bases). The CDR3 runs to 15 residues. Germline CDR1 reads MNHEY; CDR2 reads SVGEGT. Trimming took off 0 bases at V and 4 bases at J, with 11 bases between the two ends. CDR3 loop: CASSYSRRGADTQYF. CDR3 DNA: TGTGCCAGCAGTTACTCGAGGCGGGGAGCAGATACGCAGTATTTT.

The table lists this clonotype with a few counts. V usage is TRBV4-3 and J usage is TRBJ2-1, with 11 bases identical to TRBD2. CDR1 is LGHNA, CDR2 YSLEER, per germline. This CDR3 has 17 amino acids. The ends lost 0 bases at V and 11 bases at J; junction bases unmatched: 12. CDR3 sequence reads: CASSQEIAGGTVKQQFF. Written as DNA, the CDR3 is TGCGCCAGCAGCCAAGAGATAGCGGGGGGGACTGTCAAGCAGCAGTTCTTC.

In this sample, this clonotype turned up a few times. The chain couples TRBV5-1 to TRBJ2-7; D tentatively reads TRBD1 or TRBD2 (5 bases each). The germline V gene has CDR1 SGHRS and CDR2 YFSETQ. The CDR3 totals 13 residues. V was clipped by 5 bases and J by 2 bases, with 11 bases between them. CDR3 coding DNA: TGCGCCAGCAGTCCCGGGACGACCTACGAGCAGTACTTC. It codes for CASSPGTTYEQYF.

The chain couples TRBV7-3 to TRBJ2-3; D might be TRBD1 or TRBD2, each matching 5 bases. Germline CDR1 SGHTA, CDR2 FQGTGA. V was clipped by 5 bases and J by 6 bases, with 15 bases between them. The CDR3 sequence is 14 residues long. CDR3 nucleotide sequence: TGTGCCAGCAGCCCCGGGACCACTGAGGATACGCAGTATTTT. This codes for CASSPGTTEDTQYF. Based on the CDR3 plus reference TRBV7-3 and TRBJ2-3, the full variable domain is GAGVSQTPSNKVTEKGKYVELRCDPISGHTALYWYRQSLGQGPEFLIYFQGTGAADDSGLPNDRFFAVRPEGSVSTLKIQRTERGDSAVYLCASSPGTTEDTQYFGPGTRLTVL.

V usage is TRBV12-5 and J usage is TRBJ2-1, with 7 bases that match TRBD1. V trimming: 2 bases; J trimming: 8 bases; junction bases outside the gene matches: 3. Germline assignment: CDR1 LGHNT and CDR2 FRNRAP. The CDR3 is 13 residues long. The CDR3 region is CASGLNRGHEQFF. CDR3 nucleotide sequence: TGTGCTAGTGGTTTGAACAGGGGCCATGAGCAGTTCTTC.